These T cell receptor beta chains were read from a single sample in a study of blood T cells in healthy people across ages. TCRdb used MiXCR to reprocess the 5' RACE reads, holding one entry per CDR3 protein. The sample shows 1.5 million to 1.8 million distinct CDR3 sequences, around 40% of them seen only once. The sample comprised blood. The origin of the receptors is a woman aged 18-29 years in good health. Both conserved end residues are part of each CDR3. D genes are given only for firm matches. Clone size is stated in some rows and not others, as once, few, many or a class when expanded.

>TRBV20-1|-|TRBJ2-3|few
TGCAGTGTCCCGACCGGGCGGCCACTCACAGATACGCAGTATTTT
CSVPTGRPLTDTQYF
>TRBV7-2|-|TRBJ2-7|-
TGTGCCAGCAGCTTAGGACACGCCTCCTACGAGCAGTACTTC
CASSLGHASYEQYF
>TRBV20-1|-|TRBJ1-4|-
TGCAGTGCGCTGGGGACGGAAAAACTGTTTTTT
CSALGTEKLFF
>TRBV12-3/TRBV12-4|-|TRBJ1-2|-
TGTGCCAGCCGAAAGGACAGTTTAGGGTATGGCTACACCTTC
CASRKDSLGYGYTF
>TRBV12-3/TRBV12-4|-|TRBJ2-7|few
TGTGCCAGCACTCCAAGGGGTGGCAGGGGAAACGAGCAGTACTTC
CASTPRGGRGNEQYF
>TRBV6-2/TRBV6-3|-|TRBJ1-5|-
TGTGCCAGCAGTTACAAGACGGATATTCAGCCCCAGCATTTT
CASSYKTDIQPQHF
>TRBV27|TRBD2|TRBJ2-7|-
TGTGCCAGCACCTCGACTAGCGGCTACAATGAGCAGTACTTC
CASTSTSGYNEQYF
>TRBV7-2|TRBD2|TRBJ2-1|once
TGTGCCAGCAGCAAAATTGCCGGGACTAGCAACAATGAGCAGTTCTTC
CASSKIAGTSNNEQFF
>TRBV9|-|TRBJ1-2|-
TGTGCCAGCAGCGTAGTTTCCTCGGGAGCAGGGTACTATGGCTACACCTTC
CASSVVSSGAGYYGYTF
>TRBV7-9|-|TRBJ1-1|-
TGTGCCAGCAGCTCCACCCAGGGGATTACTGAAGCTTTCTTT
CASSSTQGITEAFF
>TRBV12-3/TRBV12-4|TRBD2|TRBJ2-3|many
TGTGCCAGCAGGCCTACTAGCGCTACGCAGTATTTT
CASRPTSATQYF
>TRBV5-1|TRBD1|TRBJ1-2|-
TGCGCCAGCAGCACGACTACCGGGACAGCCTATGGCTACACCTTC
CASSTTTGTAYGYTF
>TRBV9|TRBD2|TRBJ2-3|-
TGTGCCAGCAGCGTAGGACGGGGGGGTGAGGATACGCAGTATTTT
CASSVGRGGEDTQYF
>TRBV29-1|TRBD1|TRBJ2-7|-
TGCAGCGTGGCCTCGGGACAGCAATACGAGCAGTACTTC
CSVASGQQYEQYF
>TRBV5-6|TRBD2|TRBJ2-7|-
TGTGCCAGCAGCCGTTTAGGGACTAGAATTGGCGAGCAGTACTTC
CASSRLGTRIGEQYF
>TRBV29-1|-|TRBJ1-2|-
TGCAGCGTTGCGGTCAGCGACTATGGCTACACCTTC
CSVAVSDYGYTF
>TRBV5-1|-|TRBJ2-1|few
TGCGCCAGCAGCTTGGAGTATCACAATGAGCAGTTCTTC
CASSLEYHNEQFF
>TRBV4-3|-|TRBJ1-1|-
TGCGCCAGCAGCCAAGATAGGAGGGGACGTGGTTTCTTT
CASSQDRRGRGFF
>TRBV27|-|TRBJ1-4|few
TGTGCCAGCAGTCTTCTTGCCGACGAAAAACTGTTTTTT
CASSLLADEKLFF
>TRBV6-2/TRBV6-3|TRBD2|TRBJ2-3|-
TGTGCCAGCAGTTACGGGGGGACTAGCGGCTTCACAGATACGCAGTATTTT
CASSYGGTSGFTDTQYF
>TRBV28|TRBD1|TRBJ2-3|-
TGTGCCAGCAGTTCCTCCGGGACAGGGCTTATGTATTTT
CASSSSGTGLMYF
>TRBV4-1|-|TRBJ2-7|few
TGCGCCAGCAGCCAAGACCCGGCCATGAGCTACGAGCAGTACTTC
CASSQDPAMSYEQYF
>TRBV28|-|TRBJ1-2|few
TGTGCCAGCAGCTTTTGGGCTAACTATGGCTACACCTTC
CASSFWANYGYTF
>TRBV27|TRBD1|TRBJ2-4|-
TGTGCCAGCAGCACAACCGGGACAGGGGGGTCCCAGTACTTC
CASSTTGTGGSQYF
>TRBV12-3/TRBV12-4|-|TRBJ2-2|-
TGTGCCAGCAGCCCCGGGACGGTCGCGAACACCGGGGAGCTGTTTTTT
CASSPGTVANTGELFF
>TRBV30|TRBD1|TRBJ2-7|-
TGTGCCTGGAGGACAGGGGGAAGCTCCTACGAGCAGTACTTC
CAWRTGGSSYEQYF
>TRBV7-2|-|TRBJ2-3|-
TGTGCCAGCAGCCGGCGGATAGTAAGCACAGATACGCAGTATTTT
CASSRRIVSTDTQYF
>TRBV14|TRBD1|TRBJ2-1|-
TGTGCCAGCAGCCAAATCCTCCAGGGGGTAGGGGGAAGCTCCTACAATGAGCAGTTCTTC
CASSQILQGVGGSSYNEQFF
>TRBV7-9|TRBD1|TRBJ1-1|-
TGTGCCAGCAGCACAGGGGTGCGGACTGAAGCTTTCTTT
CASSTGVRTEAFF
>TRBV5-1|TRBD2|TRBJ2-3|few
TGCGCCAGCAGGCCGACTAGCGGGGGTGTCGCAGATACGCAGTATTTT
CASRPTSGGVADTQYF
>TRBV4-3|TRBD1|TRBJ2-6|-
TGCGCCAGCTCCCGGGGACAGGACCGCTCTGGGGCCAACGTCCTGACTTTC
CASSRGQDRSGANVLTF
>TRBV27|TRBD1|TRBJ1-1|-
TGTGCCAGCAGTTTAAAGGGGGCCGCTTGGGAGGCTTTCTTT
CASSLKGAAWEAFF
>TRBV12-3/TRBV12-4|TRBD1|TRBJ2-1|-
TGTGCCAGCAGTCTACAGGGGGCAGGGAATGAGCAGTTCTTC
CASSLQGAGNEQFF
>TRBV6-5|-|TRBJ2-5|once
TGTGCCAGCAGTTACTTCAGGACTATTCAAGAGACCCAGTACTTC
CASSYFRTIQETQYF
>TRBV30|-|TRBJ2-3|few
TGTGCCTGGAGTGTAGGACAGATCTACGGCACAGATACGCAGTATTTT
CAWSVGQIYGTDTQYF
>TRBV20-1|-|TRBJ2-3|-
TGCAGTGCAGGAGGGGGTAGCACAGATACGCACTATTTT
CSAGGGSTDTHYF
>TRBV29-1|-|TRBJ2-2|-
TGCAGCGTCCCAGGGGTGGTCGGGGAGCTGTTTTTT
CSVPGVVGELFF
>TRBV18|TRBD2|TRBJ2-5|-
TGTGCCAGCTCACCAAGGACTAGCGGAGCCCAAGAGACCCAGTACTTC
CASSPRTSGAQETQYF
>TRBV4-1|-|TRBJ2-3|-
TGCGCCAGCAGCCAATCCGTGGCAGGGACATCAGATACGCAGTATTTT
CASSQSVAGTSDTQYF
>TRBV14|TRBD1|TRBJ1-6|-
TGTGCCAGCGGACAGGGGACGTCTAATTCACCCCTCCACTTT
CASGQGTSNSPLHF
>TRBV10-3|-|TRBJ2-1|-
TGTGCCATCAGTGAATCCTTAGGGGAGGTTGAGCAGTTCTTC
CAISESLGEVEQFF
>TRBV3-1|-|TRBJ2-1|-
TGTGCCAGCAGCTCAGGAAGGGACCGAGTCTACAATGAGCAGTTCTTC
CASSSGRDRVYNEQFF
>TRBV5-1|-|TRBJ2-1|few
TGCGCCAGCAGCCACGGATTAGGTAAAACTTCCTACAATGAGCAGTTCTTC
CASSHGLGKTSYNEQFF
>TRBV29-1|-|TRBJ2-1|once
TGCAGCTTTGTGAAGCGAGGAACCTACAGTGAGCAGTTCTTC
CSFVKRGTYSEQFF
>TRBV11-2|-|TRBJ2-4|-
TGTGCCAGCAGCTTAGATCAAGCAGGACCCCAGGGGCAGTACTTC
CASSLDQAGPQGQYF
>TRBV6-5|TRBD1|TRBJ1-4|-
TGTGCCAGCAGTTTGACAGGGAGAGACGAAAAACTGTTTTTT
CASSLTGRDEKLFF
>TRBV24-1|-|TRBJ2-3|-
TGTGCCACCAGTGACACGGGGGTTCCCGTCATGTATTTT
CATSDTGVPVMYF
>TRBV20-1|-|TRBJ2-7|few
TGCAGTGCTAGAGCCCACTGGTCCTACGAGCAGTACTTC
CSARAHWSYEQYF
>TRBV20-1|TRBD1|TRBJ2-2|-
TGCAGTGCGACCCAACAGGGGGCGGGCACCGGGGAGCTGTTTTTT
CSATQQGAGTGELFF
>TRBV12-3/TRBV12-4|TRBD1|TRBJ1-2|-
TGTGCCAGCAGTTTTCCCACCAGGGGGGACTATGGCTACACCTTC
CASSFPTRGDYGYTF
>TRBV6-5|TRBD1|TRBJ1-2|-
TGTGCCAGCAGAAGGACGGGGACAGGGTCTACTGGCTACACCTTC
CASRRTGTGSTGYTF
>TRBV27|-|TRBJ2-3|-
TGTGCCAGCGCAAGCACAGATACGCAGTATTTT
CASASTDTQYF
>TRBV5-1|-|TRBJ1-1|-
TGCGCCAGCAGCTTGGTTTCCGGGGCAGGGGTGAACACTGAAGCTTTCTTT
CASSLVSGAGVNTEAFF
>TRBV5-1|-|TRBJ1-4|-
TGCGCCAGCCGGCCGTTGACCGCGGGGGCCAAGAGCGAAAAACTGTTTTTT
CASRPLTAGAKSEKLFF
>TRBV7-2|-|TRBJ2-4|-
TGTGCCAGCAGCCTCATTGGGGGGCGGACCAAAAACATTCAGTACTTC
CASSLIGGRTKNIQYF